This TCR beta chain was observed in a study of cytomegalovirus exposure and HLA in healthy donors. 60 Vbeta and 13 Jbeta primers were used in PCR. Repertoires were generated with immunoSEQ multiplex PCR, while TCRdb's copy carries only in-frame clones and drops some. The sample comprises around 170,000 clones, around 76% of which are singletons, and about 1.5% rests with the top ten. This clone was seen once. Its antigen is still unknown. The CDR3 consists of 15 residues. The germline V gene encodes CDR1 SEHNR and CDR2 FQNEAQ (reference sequence). V lost 0 bases, J lost 3 bases, and 1 base stayed unmatched. Whole-study findings and limits: Researchers had no immune exposure information except CMV serostatus available.

Sequencing was done on a sample of PBMCs. The receptor's source is a man aged 35 to 55 in good health and CMV-seronegative. This chain joins TRBV7-9 and TRBJ1-5, with 8 nucleotides matching TRBD1. The CDR3 here is CASSLAQGVNQPQHF. The CDR3 bases are TGTGCCAGCAGCTTAGCACAGGGGGTCAATCAGCCCCAGCATTTT. The whole variable domain, remainder taken from reference TRBV7-9 and TRBJ1-5, is DTGVSQNPRHKITKRGQNVTFRCDPISEHNRLYWYRQTLGQGPEFLTYFQNEAQLEKSRLLSDRFSAERPKGSFSTLEIQRTEQGDSAMYLCASSLAQGVNQPQHFGDGTRLSIL.